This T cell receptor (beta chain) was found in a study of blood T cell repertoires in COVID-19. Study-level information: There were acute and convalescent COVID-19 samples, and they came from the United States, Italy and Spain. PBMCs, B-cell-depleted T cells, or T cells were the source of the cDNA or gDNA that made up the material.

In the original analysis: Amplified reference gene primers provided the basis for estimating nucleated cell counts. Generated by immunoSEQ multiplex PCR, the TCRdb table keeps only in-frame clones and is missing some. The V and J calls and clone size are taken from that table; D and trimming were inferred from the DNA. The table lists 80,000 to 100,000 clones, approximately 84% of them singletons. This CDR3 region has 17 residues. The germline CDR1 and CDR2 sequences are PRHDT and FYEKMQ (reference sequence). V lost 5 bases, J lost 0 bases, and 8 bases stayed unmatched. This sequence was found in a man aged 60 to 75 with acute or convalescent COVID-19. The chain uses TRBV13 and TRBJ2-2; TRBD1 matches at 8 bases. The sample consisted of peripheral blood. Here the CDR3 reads CASSTRIQGANTGELFF. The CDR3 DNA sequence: TGTGCCAGCAGCACGCGGATACAGGGGGCGAACACCGGGGAGCTGTTTTTT.